Below are 27 T cell receptor beta chains sequenced from a single sample in a study of ipilimumab plus nivolumab after autologous stem cell transplantation. Some clones are missing from TCRdb's copy, which holds only in-frame ones; the method was immunoSEQ multiplex PCR. Here the sample spans approximately 80,000 clones, around 80% being singletons. The sequencing here drew on PBMCs, taken in a trial of ipilimumab plus nivolumab as post-transplant consolidation. All receptors derive from a male donor with diffuse large B-cell lymphoma.

Here the CDR3 reads CASRAGTAKEYGYTF. In DNA form, the CDR3 reads TGTGCCAGCAGGGCCGGGACAGCCAAGGAATATGGCTACACCTTC. The chain has TRBV6-6 and TRBJ1-2; TRBD1 matches at 7 bases. After removal of 6 bases from V and 5 bases from J, the junction contained 12 bases not matched to a gene. Germline V gives CDR1 MNHNY, CDR2 SVGAGI (reference sequence). The CDR3 is 15 amino acids.

V is TRBV5-1 and J is TRBJ1-3; D not resolved. The CDR3 contains 14 residues. The V gene's germline CDR1 is SGHRS and CDR2 YFSETQ. Trimming stripped 0 bases from V and 9 bases from J, with 13 bases between. The CDR3 region is CASSLGDFGGTIYF. The CDR3 DNA reads TGCGCCAGCAGCTTGGGAGATTTTGGAGGCACCATATATTTT.

The CDR3 DNA is TGTGCCAGCAGCAGACTAGCGGTATATAGCGAGCAGTACTTC. The encoded protein is CASSRLAVYSEQYF. The chain employs TRBV2 and TRBJ2-7; TRBD2 aligns across 9 bases. The ends lost 6 bases at V and 6 bases at J; junction bases unmatched: 9. The CDR3 contains 14 residues. Germline lookup yields CDR1 SNHLY and CDR2 FYNNEI.

This rearrangement joins TRBV15 to TRBJ2-3; TRBD1 matches at 8 bases. The junction had 8 bases not matched to a gene; V was cut back by 6 bases and J by 6 bases. The CDR3 extends over 14 amino acids. CDR1 is LNHNV, CDR2 YYDKDF, per germline (reference sequence). CDR3: CATRRTGFMDTQYF. The CDR3 DNA sequence: TGTGCCACCAGGCGGACAGGGTTCATGGATACGCAGTATTTT.

The V and J genes are TRBV7-6 and TRBJ2-2; a weak D match, TRBD1 (6 bases). Germline CDR1 SGHVS, CDR2 FNYEAQ. The V end was cut by 4 bases, the J end by 4 bases, with 13 bases between. The CDR3 is 15 amino acids. The CDR3 is CASSSLGGSTGELFF. Written as DNA, the CDR3 is TGTGCCAGCAGCTCCCTTGGGGGCAGCACCGGGGAGCTGTTTTTT.

The chain has TRBV5-4 and TRBJ2-2, with D possibly matching TRBD2 (6 bases). Trimming pared 5 bases from V and 5 bases from J, leaving 10 bases between. This CDR3 is built from 13 residues. In germline, CDR1 is SGHNT, CDR2 YYREEE (reference sequence). The CDR3 DNA sequence: TGTGCCAGCAGGCGGGGATTAACCGGGGAGCTGTTTTTT. This encodes CASRRGLTGELFF.

This chain uses TRBV7-3 with TRBJ1-1; D is unresolved. Germline loops: CDR1 SGHTA, CDR2 FQGTGA. CDR3 size: 13 residues. V was cut by 2 bases and J by 6 bases, with 10 bases left in between. As DNA, the CDR3 is TGTGCCAGCAGCTTAGGGAGCTCGTCTGAAGCTTTCTTT. It specifies CASSLGSSSEAFF.

The chain is built from TRBV2 and TRBJ2-1, with 10 positions matching TRBD2. V was clipped by 1 base and J by 0 bases; unmatched bases: 15. The CDR3 is made up of 21 amino acids. Germline loops: CDR1 SNHLY, CDR2 FYNNEI. CDR3 sequence (DNA): TGTGCCAGCAGTGAAGGGGGAATTAGCGGGGGGCCCGAGAGCTCCTACAATGAGCAGTTCTTC. It specifies CASSEGGISGGPESSYNEQFF.

The rearrangement links TRBV4-2 to TRBJ2-1; D is unclear. V dropped 0 bases and J dropped 2 bases, with 8 bases sitting between them. This CDR3 has 15 amino acids. Germline V lookup: CDR1 LGHNA, CDR2 YNFKEQ. DNA for the CDR3: TGTGCCAGCAGCCAAGAGGGCCTGGCCTACAATGAGCAGTTCTTC. Protein sequence: CASSQEGLAYNEQFF.

V usage is TRBV5-1 and J usage is TRBJ2-2; 10 bases are shared with TRBD2. Trimming at V came to 4 bases and at J to 4 bases, leaving 7 bases not matched to a gene. Germline CDR1 and CDR2: SGHRS and YFSETQ. This CDR3 comprises 16 residues. The CDR3 nucleotides read TGCGCCAGCAGCCGAGCGGGGGGGCCCGGCACCGGGGAGCTGTTTTTT. As protein: CASSRAGGPGTGELFF.

J is TRBJ1-1 and V is TRBV5-1, with D unresolved. Per the germline V gene, CDR1 is SGHRS and CDR2 is YFSETQ. There are 11 residues in the CDR3. The V gene lost 0 bases and the J gene lost 7 bases, with 4 bases spanning the gap. The CDR3 protein is CASSLAGEAFF. DNA for the CDR3: TGCGCCAGCAGCTTGGCGGGTGAAGCTTTCTTT. The variable domain in full, completed from reference TRBV5-1 and TRBJ1-1, reads KAGVTQTPRYLIKTRGQQVTLSCSPISGHRSVSWYQQTPGQGLQFLFEYFSETQRNKGNFPGRFSGRQFSNSRSEMNVSTLELGDSALYLCASSLAGEAFFGQGTRLTVV.

This chain joins TRBV7-6 and TRBJ2-7; TRBD1 or TRBD2 may be the D gene (5 bases each). CDR1 SGHVS and CDR2 FNYEAQ come from the germline V gene. The CDR3 has 14 residues. With 1 base removed from V and 2 bases from J, the gap between germline ends came to 9 bases. Here the CDR3 DNA reads TGTGCCAGCAGCTTAGGGGACGGAGCCTACGAGCAGTACTTC. This sequence encodes CASSLGDGAYEQYF.

V and J are TRBV6-6 and TRBJ1-2, with 7 bases aligning to TRBD1. Losses at the gene ends were 6 bases for V and 5 bases for J; bases not matched to a gene: 12. The length of the CDR3 is 15 residues. Per germline, CDR1 MNHNY and CDR2 SVGAGI (reference sequence). Here the CDR3 reads CASRGWGQTTYGYTF. CDR3 DNA: TGTGCCAGCAGGGGGTGGGGACAGACCACATATGGCTACACCTTC.

This chain links TRBV15 with TRBJ2-3; TRBD2 matches at 11 bases. The V gene end was trimmed by 0 bases and the J gene end by 4 bases; junction bases not matched to a gene: 6. The germline CDR1 and CDR2 sequences are LNHNV and YYDKDF (reference sequence). The CDR3 spans 17 residues. The CDR3 sequence: CATSRDRLAGRADTQYF. For the CDR3, the DNA is TGTGCCACCAGCAGAGATCGACTAGCGGGGCGGGCAGATACGCAGTATTTT.

The chain links TRBV7-9 to TRBJ2-2; D is perhaps TRBD1 (6 bases). Trimming removed 5 bases from V and 6 bases from J, with 13 bases in between. CDR3 length: 14 amino acids. CDR1 and CDR2 from the germline V gene are SEHNR and FQNEAQ (reference sequence). CDR3 in DNA: TGTGCCAGCAGCCCAATTGCAGGGGCCGGGGAGCTGTTTTTT. This translates into CASSPIAGAGELFF.

This chain links TRBV5-4 with TRBJ2-3; 8 nucleotides agree with TRBD1. The CDR3 sequence is 15 residues long. V lost 3 bases to trimming and J lost 3 bases; unmatched junction nucleotides: 6. Germline CDR1 is SGHNT and CDR2 is YYREEE (reference sequence). The CDR3 nucleotides are TGTGCCAGCAGCTACCGGACAGGGTATACAGATACGCAGTATTTT. It codes for CASSYRTGYTDTQYF.

This clone appeared a single time. The chain carries TRBV7-2 and TRBJ2-3, with 8 bases fitting TRBD2. J was trimmed by 5 bases and V by 4 bases; bases with no gene match: 11. The CDR3 sequence is 16 residues long. CDR1 and CDR2 from the germline V gene are SGHTA and FQGNSA. Here the CDR3 DNA reads TGTGCCAGCAGCTCGTCGACCGGGACTAGTCAAGATACGCAGTATTTT. This gives the protein CASSSSTGTSQDTQYF. Looking up the rest from reference TRBV7-2 and TRBJ2-3 gives the full variable domain: GAGVSQSPSNKVTEKGKDVELRCDPISGHTALYWYRQSLGQGLEFLIYFQGNSAPDKSGLPSDRFSAERTGGSVSTLTIQRTQQEDSAVYLCASSSSTGTSQDTQYFGPGTRLTVL.

V and J are TRBV5-4 and TRBJ1-1, with TRBD1 matching 9 bases. The length of the CDR3 is 14 residues. Looked up from germline, CDR1 is SGHNT and CDR2 is YYREEE (reference sequence). Germline trimming cut 2 bases from V and 6 bases from J; bases unmatched to any gene: 5. CDR3: CASSFQQGAAEAFF. CDR3 in DNA: TGTGCCAGCAGCTTTCAACAGGGGGCCGCTGAAGCTTTCTTT.

This sequence joins TRBV27 and TRBJ1-5; 10 bases fit TRBD1. Germline V gene lookup returns CDR1 MNHEY and CDR2 SMNVEV (reference sequence). The trim removed 6 bases at V and 6 bases at J, leaving 11 bases unmatched. The CDR3 totals 16 residues. The CDR3 here is CASSRQGASLIQPQHF. The CDR3 nucleotides read TGTGCCAGCAGCAGACAGGGGGCGTCTCTCATTCAGCCCCAGCATTTT.

This CDR3 reads CASSLGPLRGTATNEKLFF. Here the CDR3 DNA reads TGTGCCAGCAGCTTGGGTCCTCTAAGAGGGACAGCAACTAATGAAAAACTGTTTTTT. This chain uses TRBV5-5 with TRBJ1-4; TRBD1 aligns across 7 bases. The CDR3 is made up of 19 amino acids. Trimming removed 0 bases from V and 0 bases from J; junction bases left unmatched: 11. Germline V gene sequence: CDR1 SGHKS, CDR2 YYEKEE (reference sequence).

V and J are TRBV18 and TRBJ1-4; the D gene is possibly TRBD1 (5 bases). V shed 5 bases and J shed 5 bases, with 6 bases lying between them. The CDR3 has 12 residues. The germline gives CDR1 KGHSH, CDR2 LQKENI. The CDR3 here is CASSNRNEKLFF. CDR3 sequence (DNA): TGTGCCAGCTCAAACAGGAATGAAAAACTGTTTTTT.

This chain uses TRBV29-1 with TRBJ2-3; D is ambiguous. The germline V and J ends were trimmed by 3 bases and 1 base, with 8 bases remaining between them. The germline V gene encodes CDR1 SQVTM and CDR2 ANQGSEA. The CDR3 totals 13 residues. The CDR3 sequence: CSVESRRTDTQYF. The CDR3 DNA is TGCAGCGTTGAGTCGAGACGCACAGATACGCAGTATTTT.

As for this clone: The same CDR3 is also encoded by other DNA sequences in this sample. The chain joins TRBV9 to TRBJ2-1; D may be TRBD2 (5 bases). V was pared by 4 bases and J by 5 bases, with 13 bases between. Germline lookup yields CDR1 SGDLS and CDR2 YYNGEE. This CDR3 comprises 14 residues. CDR3 amino acids: CASSPAGDHNEQFF. Here the CDR3 DNA reads TGTGCCAGCAGCCCCGCCGGGGATCACAATGAGCAGTTCTTC.

The rearrangement joins TRBV9 to TRBJ2-1; 11 nucleotides match TRBD2. Germline values: CDR1 SGDLS, CDR2 YYNGEE. Trimming cost V 5 bases and J 3 bases; bases outside gene matches: 13. The CDR3 sequence is 18 residues long. CDR3 DNA: TGTGCCAGCAGTCCTTGGGCTAGCGGGGGGAGGGGCTACAATGAGCAGTTCTTC. Its protein product is CASSPWASGGRGYNEQFF. The full variable domain, rest sourced from reference TRBV9 and TRBJ2-1, is DSGVTQTPKHLITATGQRVTLRCSPRSGDLSVYWYQQSLDQGLQFLIQYYNGEERAKGNILERFSAQQFPDLHSELNLSSLELGDSALYFCASSPWASGGRGYNEQFFGPGTRLTVL.

The rearrangement joins TRBV6-5 to TRBJ1-2; D gene unclear. The V end lost 6 bases, the J end lost 8 bases, and 16 bases lay between the germline ends. Looked up from germline, CDR1 is MNHEY and CDR2 is SVGAGI. This CDR3 has 13 residues. CDR3 region: CASRRPGPGGYTF. In DNA form, the CDR3 reads TGTGCCAGCAGGCGTCCCGGACCCGGGGGCTACACCTTC.

The genes are TRBV2 and TRBJ2-1, with 7 bases that match TRBD2. Germline trimming cut 4 bases from V and 0 bases from J; bases unmatched to any gene: 6. Germline CDR1 reads SNHLY; CDR2 reads FYNNEI. The CDR3 consists of 16 residues. CDR3 sequence: CASSGSGANSYNEQFF. As DNA, the CDR3 is TGTGCCAGCAGTGGGAGCGGGGCCAACTCCTACAATGAGCAGTTCTTC.

In this sample, this clone turned up once. The chain links TRBV18 to TRBJ1-2; D is undetermined. The CDR3 contains 13 residues. The V and J ends lost 2 bases and 8 bases respectively, with 12 bases between them. Germline V gene data show CDR1 as KGHSH and CDR2 as LQKENI. The CDR3, as DNA: TGTGCCAGCTCACCAAGGCAGGCCGAGGGCTACACCTTC. This gives the protein CASSPRQAEGYTF.